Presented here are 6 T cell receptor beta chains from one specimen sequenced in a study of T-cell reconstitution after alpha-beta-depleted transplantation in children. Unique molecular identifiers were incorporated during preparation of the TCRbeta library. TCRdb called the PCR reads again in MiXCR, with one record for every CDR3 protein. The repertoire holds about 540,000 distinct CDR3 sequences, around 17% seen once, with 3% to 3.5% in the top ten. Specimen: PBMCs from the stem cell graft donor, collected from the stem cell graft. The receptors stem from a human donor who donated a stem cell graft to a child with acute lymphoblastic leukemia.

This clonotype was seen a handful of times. CDR3 nucleotides: TGCGCCAGCAGCTTTAGAGCCGGGTCTTCCTACGAGCAGTACTTC. Encoded protein: CASSFRAGSSYEQYF. The chain recombines TRBV5-1 with TRBJ2-7; no clear D gene. The germline V gene encodes CDR1 SGHRS and CDR2 YFSETQ. The germline V and J ends were trimmed by 2 bases and 1 base, with 13 bases remaining between them. The CDR3 covers 15 residues.

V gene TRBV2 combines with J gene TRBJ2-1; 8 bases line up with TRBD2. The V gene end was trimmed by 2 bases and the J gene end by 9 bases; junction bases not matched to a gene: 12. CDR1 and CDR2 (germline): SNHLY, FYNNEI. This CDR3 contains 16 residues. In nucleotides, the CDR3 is TGTGCCAGCAGTGAAAGGGTTAGGGCTAGCGGGCCTGAGCAGTTCTTC. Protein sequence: CASSERVRASGPEQFF.

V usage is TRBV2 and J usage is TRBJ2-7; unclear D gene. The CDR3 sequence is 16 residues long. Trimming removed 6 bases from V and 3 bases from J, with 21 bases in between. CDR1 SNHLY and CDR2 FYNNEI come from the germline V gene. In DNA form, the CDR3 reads TGTGCCAGCAGAGCCCGGGCCTTACGGATTAGCTACGAGCAGTACTTC. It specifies CASRARALRISYEQYF.

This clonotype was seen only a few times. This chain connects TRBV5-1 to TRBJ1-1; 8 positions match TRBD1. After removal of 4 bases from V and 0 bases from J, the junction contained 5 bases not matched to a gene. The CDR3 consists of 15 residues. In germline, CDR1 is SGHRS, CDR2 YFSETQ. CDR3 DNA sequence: TGCGCCAGCAGCCATTGGGACAGGATGAACACTGAAGCTTTCTTT. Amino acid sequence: CASSHWDRMNTEAFF.

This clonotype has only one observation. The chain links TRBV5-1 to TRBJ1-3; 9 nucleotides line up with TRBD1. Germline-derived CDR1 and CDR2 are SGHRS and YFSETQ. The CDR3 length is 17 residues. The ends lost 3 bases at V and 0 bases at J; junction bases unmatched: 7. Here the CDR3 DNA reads TGCGCCAGCAGCTCCGGACAGGGGCCGAGCTCTGGAAACACCATATATTTT. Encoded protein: CASSSGQGPSSGNTIYF.

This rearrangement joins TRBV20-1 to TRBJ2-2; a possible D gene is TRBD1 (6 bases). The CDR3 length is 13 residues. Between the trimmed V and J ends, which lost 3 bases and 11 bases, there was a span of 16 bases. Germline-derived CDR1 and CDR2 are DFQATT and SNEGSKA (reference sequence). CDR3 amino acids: CSARGDTHSELFF. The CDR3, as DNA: TGCAGTGCTAGGGGGGACACACACAGTGAGCTGTTTTTT.